This passage covers 21 T cell receptor beta chains from one sample sequenced in a study of control samples from healthy donors and cancer patients. Sequenced by immunoSEQ multiplex PCR; TCRdb stores in-frame clones only, minus some. This table holds 150,000 to 200,000 clones. Sequenced sample: blood. These receptors were taken from a woman younger than 45 in good health.

The gene calls are TRBV10-3 and TRBJ2-1, with 9 positions matching TRBD1. V lost 8 bases and J lost 6; bases outside the gene matches: 2. The CDR3 has 12 residues. Per the germline V gene, CDR1 is ENHRY and CDR2 is SYGVKD. CDR3 nucleotides: TGTGCCATCCTGACAGGGGGCAATGAGCAGTTCTTC. Its translation is CAILTGGNEQFF.

The CDR3 reads CATSEDRAGYTF. The CDR3 region has the DNA TGTGCCACCAGTGAGGATCGGGCCGGCTACACCTTC. The chain couples TRBV24-1 to TRBJ1-2; D is ambiguous. Germline V gene lookup returns CDR1 KGHDR and CDR2 SFDVKD. The CDR3 contains 12 residues. With 4 bases removed from V and 8 bases from J, the gap between germline ends came to 10 bases.

The chain recombines TRBV15 with TRBJ1-5, with D perhaps matching TRBD1 (6 bases). Trimming removed 5 bases at V and 6 bases at J, with 14 bases between. Germline CDR1 and CDR2: LNHNV and YYDKDF (reference sequence). This CDR3 region has 14 residues. CDR3 in amino acids: CATSGGDKSQPQHF. For the CDR3, the DNA is TGTGCCACCAGCGGAGGGGACAAAAGTCAGCCCCAGCATTTT.

This rearrangement joins TRBV20-1 to TRBJ1-5; D ambiguous. Trimming shortened V by 7 bases and J by 7 bases, and 11 bases separated the two germline ends. Per germline, CDR1 DFQATT and CDR2 SNEGSKA (reference sequence). The CDR3 covers 11 residues. CDR3 DNA sequence: TGCAGTGTCGACCTTGAACAGCCCCAGCATTTT. Amino acid sequence: CSVDLEQPQHF.

The V gene is TRBV18, the J gene TRBJ2-3; 7 bases match TRBD1. V gave up 3 bases and J gave up 5 bases; unmatched junction bases: 8. Germline CDR1 is KGHSH and CDR2 is LQKENI. The CDR3 covers 15 residues. CDR3 DNA: TGTGCCAGCTCACCGGCGGGCAGGGGGAGAGATACGCAGTATTTT. This codes for CASSPAGRGRDTQYF.

This chain joins TRBV6-5 and TRBJ1-2; tentative D call: TRBD1 (5 bases). The CDR3 covers 14 residues. V was clipped by 10 bases and J by 4 bases, with 19 bases between them. Germline values: CDR1 MNHEY, CDR2 SVGAGI. This chain's CDR3 is CANRDRGLPYGYTF. CDR3 coding DNA: TGTGCCAATCGAGACAGAGGCCTCCCCTATGGCTACACCTTC.

This chain uses TRBV9 with TRBJ2-3; 7 bases map to TRBD2. The CDR3 runs 17 residues. The junction had 7 bases not matched to a gene; V was cut back by 0 bases and J by 0 bases. Germline CDR1 reads SGDLS; CDR2 reads YYNGEE. CDR3 nucleotide sequence: TGTGCCAGCAGCGTAGTAGGACTAGGCCCGAGCACAGATACGCAGTATTTT. Translated, it gives CASSVVGLGPSTDTQYF. Filled out from reference TRBV9 and TRBJ2-3, the complete variable domain reads DSGVTQTPKHLITATGQRVTLRCSPRSGDLSVYWYQQSLDQGLQFLIQYYNGEERAKGNILERFSAQQFPDLHSELNLSSLELGDSALYFCASSVVGLGPSTDTQYFGPGTRLTVL.

This chain joins TRBV5-1 and TRBJ2-7, with 10 nucleotides matching TRBD1. The ends lost 0 bases at V and 2 bases at J; junction bases unmatched: 2. The CDR3 totals 15 residues. The germline CDR1 and CDR2 sequences are SGHRS and YFSETQ. For the CDR3, the DNA is TGCGCCAGCAGCTTGGATGGGACAGGGGCCTACGAGCAGTACTTC. Its translation is CASSLDGTGAYEQYF. Based on the CDR3 plus reference TRBV5-1 and TRBJ2-7, the full variable domain is KAGVTQTPRYLIKTRGQQVTLSCSPISGHRSVSWYQQTPGQGLQFLFEYFSETQRNKGNFPGRFSGRQFSNSRSEMNVSTLELGDSALYLCASSLDGTGAYEQYFGPGTRLTVT.

The genes are TRBV27 and TRBJ1-5, with D possibly matching TRBD1 (6 bases). CDR1 MNHEY and CDR2 SMNVEV come from the germline V gene (reference sequence). V was trimmed by 3 bases and J by 7 bases, leaving 10 bases between them. The CDR3 spans 13 residues. CDR3 amino acids: CASSFERGQPQHF. For the CDR3, the DNA is TGTGCCAGCAGTTTCGAAAGGGGGCAGCCCCAGCATTTT.

The chain employs TRBV2 and TRBJ2-2; the match to TRBD2 covers 7 bases. Germline assignment: CDR1 SNHLY and CDR2 FYNNEI. Trimming removed 8 bases from V and 2 bases from J; junction bases left unmatched: 5. The CDR3 spans 14 residues. DNA for the CDR3: TGTGCCAGCGAGCGGGGAAGAAACACCGGGGAGCTGTTTTTT. This gives the protein CASERGRNTGELFF.

As regards this clone: An end of the junction does not agree with germline; a read error may underlie this. The rearrangement joins TRBV13 to TRBJ2-5; TRBD2 might be the D (5 bases). The CDR3 consists of 14 residues. CDR1 is PRHDT and CDR2 is FYEKMQ in the germline V gene (reference sequence). The CDR3 sequence is CASSIGGGQETQYF. The CDR3 coding sequence is TGTGCCAGCAGCATAGGAGGCGGTCAAGAGACCCAGTACTTC.

J is TRBJ1-6 and V is TRBV5-1; D remains unclear. Germline V CDR1 and CDR2: SGHRS, YFSETQ. The length of the CDR3 is 15 residues. Trimming stripped 0 bases from V and 5 bases from J, with 9 bases between. The CDR3 spells CASSLAILDNSPLHF. In DNA, the CDR3 is TGCGCCAGCAGCTTGGCTATCTTGGATAATTCACCCCTCCACTTT.

CDR3 DNA: TGTGCCAGCAGCTTAGCGCGCCGGGGGGGCGCAGATACGCAGTATTTT. Translation: CASSLARRGGADTQYF. The rearrangement links TRBV7-6 to TRBJ2-3; 8 bases match TRBD2. Germline V gives CDR1 SGHVS, CDR2 FNYEAQ. This CDR3 has 16 amino acids. The V gene end was trimmed by 0 bases and the J gene end by 4 bases; junction bases not matched to a gene: 6.

The V and J genes are TRBV2 and TRBJ1-1; D is undetermined. Trimming shortened V by 4 bases and J by 2 bases, and 8 bases separated the two germline ends. Germline-derived CDR1 and CDR2 are SNHLY and FYNNEI. The CDR3 is 13 amino acids. CDR3: CASSAGYNTEAFF. In DNA, the CDR3 is TGTGCCAGCAGTGCGGGCTATAACACTGAAGCTTTCTTT.

V gene TRBV2 combines with J gene TRBJ1-5; D call uncertain. The length of the CDR3 is 14 residues. CDR1 and CDR2 (germline): SNHLY, FYNNEI. V was shortened by 7 bases and J by 2 bases, with 12 bases between the two germline ends. The CDR3 nucleotides read TGTGCCAGCACCGAGGGTCTAGGCAATCAGCCCCAGCATTTT. Amino acid sequence: CASTEGLGNQPQHF.

The V and J genes are TRBV7-2 and TRBJ2-6, with D perhaps TRBD1 (6 bases). The CDR3 spans 17 residues. V lost 4 bases, J lost 3 bases, and 16 bases lay in between. Per the germline V gene, CDR1 is SGHTA and CDR2 is FQGNSA. CDR3 protein: CASSSLPTGIGANVLTF. CDR3 nucleotides: TGTGCCAGCAGCTCTCTCCCTACAGGGATTGGGGCCAACGTCCTGACTTTC.

This chain uses TRBV19 with TRBJ1-2; possibly TRBD1 for D (6 bases). CDR1 LNHDA and CDR2 SQIVND come from the germline V gene (reference sequence). The V and J ends lost 3 bases and 5 bases respectively, with 16 bases between them. The CDR3 runs to 15 residues. The CDR3 is CASSIAYQQGYGYTF. The CDR3 DNA is TGTGCCAGTAGTATCGCATATCAACAGGGTTATGGCTACACCTTC.

The V gene is TRBV29-1, the J gene TRBJ2-7; a possible D gene is TRBD1 (7 bases). Germline loops: CDR1 SQVTM, CDR2 ANQGSEA. V dropped 4 bases and J dropped 3 bases, with 19 bases sitting between them. CDR3 length equals 15 residues. The CDR3 spells CSVADSQGGIYEQYF. The DNA for the CDR3 is TGCAGCGTTGCGGACTCTCAGGGGGGCATCTACGAGCAGTACTTC.

The chain combines TRBV7-3 with TRBJ2-3; TRBD2 matches at 9 bases. From germline, CDR1 is SGHTA and CDR2 FQGTGA. This CDR3 has 14 amino acids. Trimming took 5 bases from V and 5 from J; bases not matched to a gene: 5. This chain's CDR3 is CASSRGGAGDTQYF. The CDR3 DNA sequence: TGTGCCAGCAGCCGCGGGGGGGCCGGAGATACGCAGTATTTT.

V is TRBV6-2 or TRBV6-3 and J is TRBJ2-3; the match to TRBD2 covers 10 bases. This CDR3 is 16 amino acids long. Germline V gene sequence: CDR1 MNHEY, CDR2 SVGEGT. Trimming took 0 bases from V and 3 from J; bases not matched to a gene: 3. Here the CDR3 DNA reads TGTGCCAGCAGTTACTCGAAGCGGGGGGGAACAGATACGCAGTATTTT. Its translation is CASSYSKRGGTDTQYF.

This chain connects TRBV27 to TRBJ1-6, with 8 bases aligning to TRBD1. Germline V gives CDR1 MNHEY, CDR2 SMNVEV (reference sequence). Trimming removed 6 bases from V and 7 bases from J; junction bases left unmatched: 8. This CDR3 contains 15 residues. In DNA, the CDR3 is TGTGCCAGCAGGCTCTGGACAGGGAAGAATTCACCCCTCCACTTT. Translation gives CASRLWTGKNSPLHF.